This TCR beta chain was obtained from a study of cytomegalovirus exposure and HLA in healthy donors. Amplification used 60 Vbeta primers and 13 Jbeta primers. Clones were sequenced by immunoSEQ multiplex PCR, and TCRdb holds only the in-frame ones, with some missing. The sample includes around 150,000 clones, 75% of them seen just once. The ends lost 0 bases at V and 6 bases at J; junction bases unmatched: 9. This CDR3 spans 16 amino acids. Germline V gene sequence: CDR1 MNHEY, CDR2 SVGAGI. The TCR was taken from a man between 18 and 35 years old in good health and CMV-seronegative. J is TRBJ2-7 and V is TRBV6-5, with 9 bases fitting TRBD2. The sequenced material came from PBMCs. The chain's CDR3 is CASSYSVLAGVSEQYF. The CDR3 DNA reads TGTGCCAGCAGTTACTCCGTTTTAGCGGGAGTAAGCGAGCAGTACTTC.